One T cell receptor (beta chain) is described in this entry. CDR1 is SGHNT and CDR2 is YENEEA in the germline V gene. The CDR3 is made up of 16 amino acids. The V end was cut by 5 bases, the J end by 4 bases, with 17 bases between. Per the study methods: Scientists estimated how many nucleated cells there were by amplifying reference gene primers. The repertoire was sequenced with immunoSEQ multiplex PCR; TCRdb's copy has only in-frame clones and lacks some. The V and J calls and clone size were taken over from that table, and D and trimming were inferred from the DNA. The repertoire has some 200,000 clones, 75% to 90% of them found once; the top ten carry approximately 3.5%. The source of the sample is a study of blood T cell repertoires in COVID-19. Study summary: Sources were T cells, B-cell-depleted T cells, or PBMCs; the material itself was cDNA or gDNA.

Recruitment covered 25 or so US areas and drew participants whose ages spanned about 18 to 100 years. Each participant's cohort was designated according to participant-reported clinical history. The chain joins TRBV11-3 to TRBJ2-2; weak D call: TRBD2 (6 bases). Sequenced: PBMCs or T cells enriched from blood (not recorded which). The TCR sequence derives from a woman under 30 in a cohort exposed to, infected with or recovered from COVID-19 (not recorded which). The CDR3 here is CASSPPGSVSTGELFF. The CDR3 coding sequence is TGTGCCAGCAGCCCTCCCGGGAGCGTTAGCACCGGGGAGCTGTTTTTT.